A single sample is the source of the 24 T cell receptor beta chains below, sequenced in a study of T cell responses to AZD1222 COVID-19 vaccine. Method: immunoSEQ multiplex PCR; TCRdb's copy keeps in-frame clones and lacks some. The sample has over 150,000 clones; less than 95% are singletons. The starting material was peripheral blood, obtained on day 0 of AZD1222 vaccination. The source is an adult in good health.

The chain combines TRBV5-5 with TRBJ2-7, with 8 bases lining up with TRBD1. V was clipped by 0 bases and J by 6 bases; unmatched bases: 14. This CDR3 region has 17 residues. Germline V gene sequence: CDR1 SGHKS, CDR2 YYEKEE (reference sequence). The CDR3 region has the DNA TGTGCCAGCAGCTTGGCCGGGCGCAGGGGGCGCGCGGGCGAGCAGTACTTC. This translates into CASSLAGRRGRAGEQYF.

The gene calls are TRBV6-2 or TRBV6-3 and TRBJ2-7; D is unclear. Germline V CDR1 and CDR2: MNHEY, SVGEGT. This CDR3 contains 11 residues. V lost 4 bases and J 3 bases, leaving 4 bases between the germline ends. This chain's CDR3 is CASSFDYEQYF. In DNA, the CDR3 is TGTGCCAGCAGTTTCGACTACGAGCAGTACTTC.

Notes on this clone: One end of the junction is discordant with germline, which a read error may explain. V usage is TRBV6-5 and J usage is TRBJ2-7, with D perhaps assigned TRBD1 or TRBD2 (5 bases each). This CDR3 region has 13 residues. The germline CDR1 and CDR2 sequences are MNHEY and SVGAGI. CDR3 sequence reads: CASSDSRGSEQYF. In nucleotides, the CDR3 is TGTGCCAGCAGTGACTCGAGGGGTTCCGAGCAGTACTTC.

The V call is TRBV6-2 or TRBV6-3, the J call TRBJ1-1; 9 nucleotides align to TRBD1. V gave up 4 bases and J gave up 7 bases; unmatched junction bases: 7. CDR1 is MNHEY, CDR2 SVGEGT, per germline. This CDR3 is 14 amino acids long. The CDR3: CASSSTGGRIEAFF. CDR3 in DNA: TGTGCCAGCAGTTCGACAGGGGGTAGAATTGAAGCTTTCTTT.

CDR3 sequence (DNA): TGCGCCAGCAGCTTGGGAAGCGGGGGGGGCACAGATACGCAGTATTTT. This gives the protein CASSLGSGGGTDTQYF. The chain combines TRBV5-1 with TRBJ2-3, with TRBD2 identical over 10 bases. Germline values: CDR1 SGHRS, CDR2 YFSETQ. The CDR3 covers 16 residues. The V gene end was trimmed by 0 bases and the J gene end by 1 base; junction bases not matched to a gene: 2.

The chain couples TRBV21-1 to TRBJ1-2. TRBV21-1 is a documented pseudogene. The CDR3 runs to 16 residues. CDR3 sequence reads: CASSKCPVREDYGYTF. In nucleotides, the CDR3 is TGTGCCAGCAGCAAATGCCCCGTAAGGGAGGACTATGGCTACACCTTC.

The gene calls are TRBV21-1 and TRBJ1-1. TRBV21-1 is marked as a pseudogene. The CDR3 consists of 13 residues. DNA for the CDR3: TGTGCCAGCGGCTCGAGTGCTAACACTGAAGCTTTCTTT. It specifies CASGSSANTEAFF.

The chain has TRBV5-1 and TRBJ2-1; the D is unclear. The CDR3 sequence is 13 residues long. V gave up 0 bases and J gave up 2 bases, with 3 bases separating them. Germline V gives CDR1 SGHRS, CDR2 YFSETQ. The CDR3 spells CASSLEPYNEQFF. CDR3 nucleotides: TGCGCCAGCAGCTTGGAACCCTACAATGAGCAGTTCTTC.

The chain has TRBV7-9 and TRBJ1-4, with D unclear. Germline assignment: CDR1 SEHNR and CDR2 FQNEAQ (reference sequence). V dropped 5 bases and J dropped 3 bases, with 19 bases sitting between them. This CDR3 spans 17 amino acids. The CDR3 reads CASSQPWEQIANEKLFF. CDR3 DNA: TGTGCCAGCAGCCAACCCTGGGAGCAGATAGCTAATGAAAAACTGTTTTTT. Full variable domain (missing parts from reference TRBV7-9 and TRBJ1-4): DTGVSQNPRHKITKRGQNVTFRCDPISEHNRLYWYRQTLGQGPEFLTYFQNEAQLEKSRLLSDRFSAERPKGSFSTLEIQRTEQGDSAMYLCASSQPWEQIANEKLFFGSGTQLSVL.

The chain recombines TRBV3-1 (or the pseudogene TRBV3-2) with TRBJ2-7, with 8 nucleotides matching TRBD1. Unmatched junction bases numbered 12, after V lost 5 bases and J lost 3 bases. The CDR3 extends over 16 amino acids. The germline V gene has CDR1 LGHDT and CDR2 YNNKEL (reference sequence). The CDR3 DNA reads as TGTGCCAGCAGCGCCCAACAGGGGGTGGGTCACTACGAGCAGTACTTC. Translation gives CASSAQQGVGHYEQYF.

The chain joins TRBV6-5 to TRBJ1-5; 7 nucleotides align to TRBD1. Trimming at V came to 5 bases and at J to 3 bases, leaving 4 bases not matched to a gene. The CDR3 sequence is 14 residues long. Germline V gene sequence: CDR1 MNHEY, CDR2 SVGAGI. The CDR3 bases are TGTGCCAGCAGTAGGGGGCAGCTCAATCAGCCCCAGCATTTT. Translation: CASSRGQLNQPQHF.

In this sample, this clone turned up once. The chain joins TRBV19 to TRBJ1-2; 11 bases agree with TRBD1. V lost 5 bases, J lost 4 bases, and 6 bases stayed unmatched. Germline V gene sequence: CDR1 LNHDA, CDR2 SQIVND (reference sequence). This CDR3 contains 15 residues. The CDR3 sequence is CASSVGQGASYGYTF. DNA of the CDR3: TGTGCCAGTAGTGTCGGACAGGGGGCATCCTATGGCTACACCTTC.

The rearrangement uses TRBV24-1 and TRBJ2-5, with D possibly being TRBD2 (5 bases). V gave up 5 bases and J gave up 4 bases, with 10 bases separating them. Per the germline V gene, CDR1 is KGHDR and CDR2 is SFDVKD. This CDR3 contains 13 residues. CDR3 residues: CATSGPRGETQYF. The CDR3 nucleotides read TGTGCCACCAGTGGTCCCCGGGGAGAGACCCAGTACTTC.

The chain joins TRBV19 to TRBJ1-6; a possible D gene is TRBD1 (5 bases). V was trimmed by 3 bases and J by 10 bases, leaving 7 bases between them. The CDR3 sequence is 12 residues long. The germline CDR1 and CDR2 sequences are LNHDA and SQIVND (reference sequence). This chain's CDR3 is CASSIEGSPLHF. CDR3 bases: TGTGCCAGTAGTATTGAGGGGTCACCCCTCCACTTT.

The CDR3 nucleotides read TGTGCCAGCAGCCAAGATTGGGGAAAACTGTTTTTT. Protein sequence: CASSQDWGKLFF. The rearrangement links TRBV3-1 (or the pseudogene TRBV3-2) to TRBJ1-4; D not certain. Germline assignment: CDR1 LGHDT and CDR2 YNNKEL (reference sequence). Trimming took 0 bases from V and 10 from J, leaving 6 bases between them. The CDR3 runs 12 residues.

This chain joins TRBV5-1 and TRBJ2-7, with 10 bases lining up with TRBD2. This CDR3 is 15 amino acids long. Unmatched junction bases numbered 4, after V lost 1 base and J lost 3 bases. CDR1 and CDR2 from the germline V gene are SGHRS and YFSETQ. Written as DNA, the CDR3 is TGCGCCAGCAGCTTGAGGGCTAGCGGGGGCTACGAGCAGTACTTC. This encodes CASSLRASGGYEQYF.

This clone qualifies as medium-sized (0.01 to 0.1%). This chain links TRBV6-4 with TRBJ2-2; perhaps D is TRBD1 or TRBD2 (5 bases each). V shed 2 bases and J shed 4 bases, with 5 bases lying between them. The length of the CDR3 is 13 residues. Germline-derived CDR1 and CDR2 are MRHNA and SNTAGT. The CDR3, as DNA: TGTGCCAGCAGTGACGGGGGCACCGGGGAGCTGTTTTTT. Protein: CASSDGGTGELFF.

This clone came up once. V is TRBV7-8 and J is TRBJ2-1; D ambiguous. Per germline, CDR1 SGHVS and CDR2 FQNEAQ. The CDR3 is made up of 14 amino acids. V was clipped by 1 base and J by 8 bases, with 12 bases between them. The CDR3 DNA reads as TGTGCCAGCAGCTTAGTCGAGACTTCAGATGAGCAGTTCTTC. Protein: CASSLVETSDEQFF.

This rearrangement joins TRBV10-1 to TRBJ2-3, with 9 bases that match TRBD2. V gave up 2 bases and J gave up 6 bases; unmatched junction bases: 3. The CDR3 consists of 14 residues. From germline, CDR1 is WNHNN and CDR2 SYGVQD (reference sequence). The CDR3 sequence: CASSEQRGVDTQYF. For the CDR3, the DNA is TGCGCCAGCAGTGAGCAGCGGGGGGTTGATACGCAGTATTTT.

Note on this clone: This CDR3 is also generated by other DNA sequences in the sample. J is TRBJ1-2 and V is TRBV9; TRBD1 might be the D (5 bases). CDR3 length equals 13 residues. From germline, CDR1 is SGDLS and CDR2 YYNGEE. Trimming left V 0 bases short and J 8 bases short, with 11 bases between. This CDR3 reads CASSVGQGYGYTF. The CDR3 nucleotides are TGTGCCAGCAGCGTAGGTCAGGGTTACGGCTACACCTTC. Together with reference TRBV9 and TRBJ1-2, the CDR3 gives the full variable domain: DSGVTQTPKHLITATGQRVTLRCSPRSGDLSVYWYQQSLDQGLQFLIQYYNGEERAKGNILERFSAQQFPDLHSELNLSSLELGDSALYFCASSVGQGYGYTFGSGTRLTVV.

In its sample, this clone was seen a few times. V is TRBV7-7 and J is TRBJ2-7; TRBD1 matches 11 bases. From germline, CDR1 is SSHAT and CDR2 FNYEAQ (reference sequence). The length of the CDR3 is 14 residues. V trimming: 5 bases; J trimming: 6 bases; junction bases outside the gene matches: 6. The CDR3 DNA reads TGTGCCAGCAGCCCCCGTGGGACAGGGGGCGAGCAGTACTTC. Its translation: CASSPRGTGGEQYF.

The rearrangement joins TRBV19 to TRBJ2-2, with D perhaps TRBD1 or TRBD2 (5 bases each). The CDR3 sequence is 16 residues long. Germline CDR1 LNHDA, CDR2 SQIVND (reference sequence). V dropped 3 bases and J dropped 5 bases, with 16 bases sitting between them. Here the CDR3 reads CASSITGLGVTGELFF. The CDR3 bases are TGTGCCAGTAGTATCACGGGGCTGGGGGTTACCGGGGAGCTGTTTTTT.

The chain employs TRBV12-3 or TRBV12-4 and TRBJ2-5, with D perhaps assigned TRBD1 or TRBD2 (5 bases each). The CDR3 covers 13 residues. The ends were cut back, 0 bases at V and 4 bases at J, with 6 bases in the middle. CDR3 protein: CASSLAGTETQYF. The CDR3 bases are TGTGCCAGCAGTTTAGCGGGGACAGAGACCCAGTACTTC.

The chain employs TRBV3-1 (or the pseudogene TRBV3-2) and TRBJ2-1; D remains ambiguous. Between the trimmed V and J ends, which lost 0 bases and 8 bases, there was a span of 8 bases. The CDR3 is 13 residues long. Germline V gene sequence: CDR1 LGHDT, CDR2 YNNKEL (reference sequence). The CDR3 DNA reads TGTGCCAGCAGCCAAGAGTGGGTGGATGAGCAGTTCTTC. It yields the protein CASSQEWVDEQFF.